This T cell receptor beta chain appears in the sequencing data of a study of shared clonotypes between healthy human individuals (dated by TCRdb to the early 2020s). General notes on the study: A couple of women and three men aged 18 to 49 years were included in the cohort. Per donor, three plates each were used for CD4 naive and CD4 memory, two for CD8 naive, and one for CD8 memory. Blood TCR repertoires of five healthy adults were deeply sequenced to estimate repertoire size and the extent of clonotype sharing between individuals. Libraries were prepared and TCR repertoires were sequenced by different laboratories using diverse techniques, in order to increase sequencing depth and limit assay-specific biases. Each donor's leukapheresis produced roughly between roughly 0.94 and 9.5 billion PBMCs.

Broader findings and caveats from the paper: Across a handful of donors, roughly 5% of naive CD4, approximately 3.6% of naive CD8, 2.3% of memory CD4, and 0.3% to 0.45% of memory CD8 clonotypes were shared. Pairwise subsampling led to the expectation that sequencing depth would affect the degree of clonotype sharing among donors. Clonotypes shared by all four sorted-subset donors showed higher generation probabilities than non-shared clonotypes. The small number of donors limited the genetic and exposure-history diversity represented. Even with the large sequencing depth, rarefaction of the sorted-subset datasets indicated that sequencing was incomplete. Larger estimated clonotype richness was generally found for naive subsets than for memory subsets. Sampling was restricted to blood, and TCR repertoires in tissue are likely to differ from TCR repertoires in blood.

On this clone: Its specific antigen is unknown. No much larger clone is present one base from it, and per-base qualities are unavailable.

Using the deep immunoSEQ assay, TCR CDR3 regions were amplified from genomic DNA by multiplex PCR. Genomic DNA extracted from each cell subset was distributed evenly over all wells of several immunoSEQ 96-well plates, and each plate served as one replicate. For sorted subsets, approximately 0.2 ug of genomic DNA, equivalent to 25,000 to 30,000 T cell genomes, went into each replicate PCR. The purified libraries were quantified using a Qubit 3.0 fluorometer, sized with a Bioanalyzer 2100, and then quantified again using the KAPA Library Quantification kit. Every immunoSEQ 96-well plate was sequenced on a dedicated single-read 150-cycle Illumina NextSeq 550 flow cell. The source study handled its data this way. Because only junctional sequences without quality scores were contained in the immunoSEQ output, filtering matching that applied to full-length reads could not be performed. Sequences were annotated with PyIR, a Python wrapper for IgBLAST v1.9, using IMGT germline references to assign V/J genes and CDR3. Reads were filtered out if the reads had weak V/J assignments (E-value above 1e-6), no CDR3, stop codons, out-of-frame junctions, or ambiguous translated residues. V3J clonotypes were defined as sequences sharing an identical inferred V gene, J gene, and CDR3 amino acid sequence. The percentage overlap between two repertoires was calculated by dividing the number of shared unique clonotypes by the size of the smaller repertoire. Richness of each repertoire was evaluated using RTK rarefaction, the Chao1 estimator, and Recon v2.1 estimates of unobserved clonotypes. OLGA was used to compute generation probabilities for all TCRbeta clonotypes that the gDNA method yielded from a handful of donors. The immuneACCESS repertoire file appears here via TCRdb, limited to in-frame rearrangements. These files lack a portion of the clones; in checked studies, under half of the deficit traces to unresolved V genes, and the cause of the others is not known. V, J and clone size were drawn from that table, and D and trimming were deduced from the DNA. This sample gives about 990,000 clones in total; approximately 80% of them show up just once. Roughly 0.65% of the sample comes from the top ten.

The donors were healthy, HIV-negative adults with no recently reported acute infections or vaccinations. Every donor was a Caucasian adult residing in Nashville, Tennessee, USA. CD4+ T cells were enriched by magnetic negative selection, after which naive cells were positively selected on CD45RA and the negative fraction was taken as the memory subset. After blood collection by leukapheresis, PBMCs were isolated using Ficoll-Histopaque density gradient centrifugation and then cryopreserved in the vapor phase of liquid nitrogen. Analytical flow cytometry was used to check the purity and quantity of every magnetically sorted T cell population. From each sorted fraction, genomic DNA was isolated and quantified by UV absorbance on a Nanodrop 2000c. Ends trimmed: V by 7 bases, J by 3 bases; bases unmatched to a gene: 9. The CDR3, from cysteine to phenylalanine, totals 15 residues. Only the CDR3 part of the read is kept: 45 bases, read in frame from the first base. For CDR1 and CDR2, the germline V gene lists MDHEN and SYDVKM.

The source is a man younger than 35 in good health. Some clones in this sample may be carry-over from other donors' samples. This chain joins TRBV28 to TRBJ1-5, with TRBD1 identical over 7 junction bases. Sequencing used memory CD4+ T cells from PBMCs. The cell subset or site label on this specimen signifies: CD45RA-negative fraction. In nucleotides, the sequence is TGTGCCAGCACCCCCACAGGGGCCCTCAATCAGCCCCAGCATTTT. Translated, it gives CASTPTGALNQPQHF.